The rows below give T cell receptor beta chains drawn from one sample of a study of control samples from healthy donors and cancer patients. Some clones are missing from TCRdb's copy, which holds only in-frame ones; the method was immunoSEQ multiplex PCR. The sample has about 130,000 clones; around 94% are singletons. Sample: PBMCs. These receptors came from a man aged 80 or over with head and neck cancer. CDR3s include the opening cysteine and the closing phenylalanine or tryptophan. D genes are given only for firm matches. A row's size may be missing; if present it is once, few, many or a size class.

once,TRBV5-1,TRBJ1-2,-,TGCGCCAGCAGCTATGGGCCTCCCCAAACGAACTATGGCTACACCTTC,CASSYGPPQTNYGYTF
-,TRBV6-2/TRBV6-3,TRBJ1-2,-,TGTGCCAGCAGTTACTCGAAACCGGGGCTTGGCTATGGCTACACCTTC,CASSYSKPGLGYGYTF
-,TRBV3-1/TRBV3-2,TRBJ1-1,-,TGTGCCAGCAGCCAAGATTTGGTTAACACTGAAGCTTTCTTT,CASSQDLVNTEAFF
-,TRBV11-3,TRBJ2-3,-,TGTGCCAGCAGTCGATCTTTGCAGGGGCGGGATACGCAGTATTTT,CASSRSLQGRDTQYF
-,TRBV27,TRBJ2-2,TRBD1,TGTGCCAGTACTGGACAGGGGTCCGGGGAGCTGTTTTTT,CASTGQGSGELFF
few,TRBV19,TRBJ1-5,-,TGTGCCAGTAGTATGGGCCGGGCAGATTATAGCAATCAGCCCCAGCATTTT,CASSMGRADYSNQPQHF
once,TRBV25-1,TRBJ2-7,-,TGTGCCAGCAGTGTCGGTCGGCACCTCTCCTACGAGCAGTACTTC,CASSVGRHLSYEQYF
-,TRBV7-9,TRBJ1-5,-,TGTGCCAGCAGCTTAGACCCTTATAATCAGCCCCAGCATTTT,CASSLDPYNQPQHF
-,TRBV7-9,TRBJ1-2,-,TGTGCCAGCAGCACCACAGGGTTATACTATGGCTACACCTTC,CASSTTGLYYGYTF
-,TRBV7-7,TRBJ2-6,TRBD2,TGTGCCAGCAGCCCGAGGGGAGGGTTTGGGGCCAACGTCCTGACTTTC,CASSPRGGFGANVLTF
once,TRBV10-1,TRBJ1-1,-,TGCGCCAGCAGTGAGTCTAAAAGCTGGGCCGGAGGGACTGAAGCTTTCTTT,CASSESKSWAGGTEAFF
-,TRBV19,TRBJ1-2,-,TGTGCCAGTAGTACGTTTCGGAGCACTTACGGCTACACCTTC,CASSTFRSTYGYTF
once,TRBV27,TRBJ2-7,-,TGTGCCAGTGGGGACTACGAGCAGTACTTC,CASGDYEQYF
-,TRBV27,TRBJ2-2,TRBD2,TGTGCCAGCAGCCTAAGCGGGGTCACCGGGGAGCTGTTTTTT,CASSLSGVTGELFF
-,TRBV25-1,TRBJ1-2,-,TGTGCCAGCAGGGGATCTTACTATGGCTACACCTTC,CASRGSYYGYTF
-,TRBV5-1,TRBJ2-7,-,TGCGCCAGCAGCTTGGTTCCCGGGGCAGTACCCTACGAGCAGTACTTC,CASSLVPGAVPYEQYF
-,TRBV7-2,TRBJ1-2,TRBD1,TGTGCCAGCAGACCCCTTGACAGGGACTATGGCTACACCTTC,CASRPLDRDYGYTF
-,TRBV30,TRBJ1-4,TRBD1,TGTGCCTGGAGTACCCTCGACAGGGCCGCAACTAATGAAAAACTGTTTTTT,CAWSTLDRAATNEKLFF
-,TRBV19,TRBJ2-2,TRBD1,TGTGCCAGTAGTAGTTGGACAGGGGGGCGTACCGGGGAGCTGTTTTTT,CASSSWTGGRTGELFF
-,TRBV7-9,TRBJ1-6,-,TGTGCCAGCAGCTTTAATAATTCACCCCTCCACTTT,CASSFNNSPLHF
-,TRBV4-3,TRBJ1-2,-,TGCGCCAGCAGCCAAGATCGGGGGGGGCGCCTCGGCTACACCTTC,CASSQDRGGRLGYTF
-,TRBV6-5,TRBJ1-1,-,TGTGCCAGCAGCCTTCCTGGGGGCAGGAACACTGAAGCTTTCTTT,CASSLPGGRNTEAFF
-,TRBV2,TRBJ2-7,-,TGTGCCAGCAGTGAGGTGAGACTAAAGGGCGAGCAGTACTTC,CASSEVRLKGEQYF
-,TRBV4-2,TRBJ1-5,-,TGTGCCAGCAGCCAAGAAAGGACCGCAGATCAGCCCCAGCATTTT,CASSQERTADQPQHF
-,TRBV11-3,TRBJ2-2,TRBD1,TGTGCCAGCAGCCCAAGACAGGGGAACACCGGGGAGCTGTTTTTT,CASSPRQGNTGELFF
-,TRBV5-1,TRBJ2-7,-,TGCGCCAGCAAGACCTCCGGTACAGGGCAAGACGAGCAGTACTTC,CASKTSGTGQDEQYF
-,TRBV7-2,TRBJ2-7,-,TGTGCCAGCAGCCAGGGATGGCCCTACGAGCAGTACTTC,CASSQGWPYEQYF
once,TRBV25-1,TRBJ1-2,-,TGTGCCAGCAGTGCACAAGTTAACTATGGCTACACCTTC,CASSAQVNYGYTF
-,TRBV7-2,TRBJ2-7,TRBD1,TGTGCCAGCAGCTTAGCTGGACAGGGTACCTACGAGCAGTACTTC,CASSLAGQGTYEQYF
-,TRBV19,TRBJ2-2,TRBD2,TGTGCCAGTAGTCCCAGGACTAGCGGGGGGCCAAAGAACACCGGGGAGCTGTTTTTT,CASSPRTSGGPKNTGELFF
-,TRBV27,TRBJ1-1,TRBD1,TGTGCCAGCAGGCCGGGACAGGGGCGGTGGTACACTGAAGCTTTCTTT,CASRPGQGRWYTEAFF
-,TRBV5-6,TRBJ2-1,-,TGTGCCAGCAGCTTGGTAGGGGCCTACAATGAGCAGTTCTTC,CASSLVGAYNEQFF
-,TRBV4-3,TRBJ2-3,TRBD2,TGCGCCAGCAGCCAATTAGCGGGAGAATCGACAGATACGCAGTATTTT,CASSQLAGESTDTQYF
-,TRBV19,TRBJ2-2,-,TGTGCCAGTGCCGGCGGCCCGAACACCGGGGAGCTGTTTTTT,CASAGGPNTGELFF
-,TRBV19,TRBJ1-2,TRBD1,TGTGCCAGTAGTCCGACAGGGGGGGGAAGCTACACCTTC,CASSPTGGGSYTF
-,TRBV12-3/TRBV12-4,TRBJ1-2,-,TGTGCCAGCAGCCGTGGGACAAACTATGGCTACACCTTC,CASSRGTNYGYTF
-,TRBV7-8,TRBJ2-1,TRBD2,TGTGCCAGCAGCTTAGCGGGGGGGAAGGGCTACAATGAGCAGTTCTTC,CASSLAGGKGYNEQFF
-,TRBV27,TRBJ2-1,-,TGTGCCAGCAGTCGGACGAGGGGGTACAATGAGCAGTTCTTC,CASSRTRGYNEQFF
-,TRBV5-1,TRBJ2-5,-,TGCGCCAGCAGTTCTGGCGGACAAGAGACCCAGTACTTC,CASSSGGQETQYF
-,TRBV5-4,TRBJ2-6,-,TGTGCCAGCAGCTTGGTTCCAGGGATGGGGGATGGGGCCAACGTCCTGACTTTC,CASSLVPGMGDGANVLTF
-,TRBV12-3/TRBV12-4,TRBJ1-2,-,TGTGCCAGCAGTCCCCTCTGGGTCTATGGCTACACCTTC,CASSPLWVYGYTF
-,TRBV9,TRBJ2-2,TRBD2,TGTGCCAGCAGCGTAGGGGCTAGCGGGGGCCCCGCGAACACCGGGGAGCTGTTTTTT,CASSVGASGGPANTGELFF
-,TRBV6-5,TRBJ1-5,-,TGTGCCAGCAGCCGTACAGGGAATGTTCAGCCCCAGCATTTT,CASSRTGNVQPQHF
-,TRBV6-5,TRBJ1-5,-,TGTGCCAGCAGTTATTTAAGGGTTAGACAGCCCCAGCATTTT,CASSYLRVRQPQHF
-,TRBV27,TRBJ1-1,-,TGTGCCAGCAGTACCCTGAACACTGAAGCTTTCTTT,CASSTLNTEAFF